The 31 T cell receptor beta chains reported below all come from one sample, sequenced in a study of blood T cell repertoires in COVID-19. The protocol was immunoSEQ multiplex PCR, while the TCRdb copy is restricted to in-frame clones and leaves out a portion. This table holds tens of thousands of clones, 90% found once. Sequencing input: peripheral blood. The receptors were gathered from a woman older than 75 with active or convalescent COVID-19.

The chain links TRBV28 to TRBJ2-7; 9 nucleotides match TRBD1. Trimming cost V 6 bases and J 2 bases; bases outside gene matches: 8. This CDR3 is built from 15 residues. Germline values: CDR1 MDHEN, CDR2 SYDVKM. CDR3 region: CASSSYRGLPYEQYF. The CDR3 bases are TGTGCCAGCAGCTCTTACAGGGGGCTTCCCTACGAGCAGTACTTC. The variable domain in full, with the rest retrieved from reference TRBV28 and TRBJ2-7, is DVKVTQSSRYLVKRTGEKVFLECVQDMDHENMFWYRQDPGLGLRLIYFSYDVKMKEKGDIPEGYSVSREKKERFSLILESASTNQTSMYLCASSSYRGLPYEQYFGPGTRLTVT.

J is TRBJ1-6 and V is TRBV27, with TRBD1 matching 7 bases. Germline V gene lookup returns CDR1 MNHEY and CDR2 SMNVEV (reference sequence). CDR3 size: 14 residues. Trimming took 3 bases from V and 6 from J; bases not matched to a gene: 2. The CDR3 nucleotides are TGTGCCAGCAGTTTGGGACAGTTTAATTCACCCCTCCACTTT. It specifies CASSLGQFNSPLHF.

V usage is TRBV7-2 and J usage is TRBJ2-1; 8 nucleotides align to TRBD2. Germline V gene sequence: CDR1 SGHTA, CDR2 FQGNSA. This CDR3 region has 16 residues. V lost 7 bases and J lost 2; bases outside the gene matches: 10. CDR3 DNA sequence: TGTGCCAGCAACACGATTAGCGGGATAACCTACAATGAGCAGTTCTTC. Protein: CASNTISGITYNEQFF.

This rearrangement joins TRBV5-1 to TRBJ2-1; D is undetermined. Germline CDR1 reads SGHRS; CDR2 reads YFSETQ. The CDR3 extends over 16 amino acids. Trimming stripped 4 bases from V and 3 bases from J, with 17 bases between. CDR3 nucleotide sequence: TGCGCCAGCAGCGTGCGACTGGAATCCTTCTACAATGAGCAGTTCTTC. It codes for CASSVRLESFYNEQFF.

This clone was picked up one time. The gene calls are TRBV5-1 and TRBJ2-2; a possible D gene is TRBD1 (6 bases). Germline lookup yields CDR1 SGHRS and CDR2 YFSETQ. The CDR3 length is 15 residues. V lost 1 base to trimming and J lost 4 bases, with 11 bases between them. The CDR3 region has the DNA TGCGCCAGCAGCTTGCAGGGGCCGGGCACCGGGGAGCTGTTTTTT. Amino acids: CASSLQGPGTGELFF. Based on the CDR3 plus reference TRBV5-1 and TRBJ2-2, the full variable domain is KAGVTQTPRYLIKTRGQQVTLSCSPISGHRSVSWYQQTPGQGLQFLFEYFSETQRNKGNFPGRFSGRQFSNSRSEMNVSTLELGDSALYLCASSLQGPGTGELFFGEGSRLTVL.

The chain has TRBV5-4 and TRBJ1-1; D is possibly TRBD1 (5 bases). The length of the CDR3 is 15 residues. Looked up from germline, CDR1 is SGHNT and CDR2 is YYREEE (reference sequence). Trimming removed 4 bases at V and 1 base at J, with 14 bases between. The CDR3 region has the DNA TGTGCCAGCAGCACCGTGGGTAGGGGGAACACTGAAGCTTTCTTT. It encodes CASSTVGRGNTEAFF.

The sample holds a few counts of this clone. CDR3 coding DNA: TGTGCCAGCAGTTTAGGGTCAGGGGATGAGCAGTTCTTC. It is translated as CASSLGSGDEQFF. J is TRBJ2-1 and V is TRBV27; maybe TRBD1 (6 bases). V lost 2 bases and J lost 8, with 10 bases in between. The CDR3 spans 13 residues. Per the germline V gene, CDR1 is MNHEY and CDR2 is SMNVEV (reference sequence).

V gene TRBV5-5 combines with J gene TRBJ2-5; D is undetermined. V lost 0 bases, J lost 4 bases, and 7 bases lay in between. Germline V gives CDR1 SGHKS, CDR2 YYEKEE (reference sequence). CDR3 length: 13 residues. CDR3 loop: CASSLVRLETQYF. In DNA form, the CDR3 reads TGTGCCAGCAGCTTGGTCAGATTAGAGACCCAGTACTTC. Supplemented by reference TRBV5-5 and TRBJ2-5, the full variable domain reads DAGVTQSPTHLIKTRGQQVTLRCSPISGHKSVSWYQQVLGQGPQFIFQYYEKEERGRGNFPDRFSARQFPNYSSELNVNALLLGDSALYLCASSLVRLETQYFGPGTRLLVL.

The V and J genes are TRBV28 and TRBJ1-1; 8 bases map to TRBD1. Germline CDR1 MDHEN, CDR2 SYDVKM. This CDR3 is 15 amino acids long. The V gene end was trimmed by 6 bases and the J gene end by 5 bases; junction bases not matched to a gene: 11. The CDR3 DNA sequence: TGTGCCAGCAGCCGCCCGACAGGGGCTCGGACTGAAGCTTTCTTT. As protein: CASSRPTGARTEAFF.

The chain recombines TRBV28 with TRBJ2-1; 9 positions agree with TRBD1. Germline-derived CDR1 and CDR2 are MDHEN and SYDVKM. The J segment lost 10 bases and the V segment lost 7 bases, leaving 14 bases of the junction unmatched. The CDR3 totals 15 residues. CDR3 DNA sequence: TGTGCCAGCACCCTGGGGGACAGGGAGGCCGGCGAGCAGTTCTTC. This sequence encodes CASTLGDREAGEQFF.

This chain connects TRBV6-5 to TRBJ1-5, with 11 bases fitting TRBD1. From germline, CDR1 is MNHEY and CDR2 SVGAGI. V shed 6 bases, J shed 4 bases, and the junction held 5 bases outside the gene matches. CDR3 size: 15 residues. CDR3 in amino acids: CASSLDRGPNQPQHF. The CDR3 coding sequence is TGTGCCAGCAGCCTGGACAGGGGGCCGAATCAGCCCCAGCATTTT.

This clone has just a few counts. V is TRBV28 and J is TRBJ1-2; D is perhaps TRBD1 (6 bases). Germline V CDR1 and CDR2: MDHEN, SYDVKM. The CDR3 has 16 residues. The ends were cut back, 3 bases at V and 4 bases at J, with 18 bases in the middle. In DNA, the CDR3 is TGTGCCAGCAGTTTCTCGCAGGGGACGGCACCCTATGGCTACACCTTC. Translation gives CASSFSQGTAPYGYTF.

In DNA, the CDR3 is TGTGCCTGGAGTGGGGTTTCGCGCGGTCATCAGCCCCAGCATTTT. Residues: CAWSGVSRGHQPQHF. This rearrangement joins TRBV30 to TRBJ1-5; D is uncertain. The CDR3 runs to 15 residues. V was shortened by 1 base and J by 5 bases, with 15 bases between the two germline ends. Germline lookup yields CDR1 GTSNPN and CDR2 SVGIG (reference sequence).

The CDR3 sequence: CASSDSGSGEQFF. The CDR3 nucleotides read TGTGCCAGCAGCGATAGCGGGAGTGGTGAGCAGTTCTTC. V is TRBV12-3 or TRBV12-4 and J is TRBJ2-1; 9 bases match TRBD2. This CDR3 spans 13 amino acids. The V gene end was trimmed by 6 bases and the J gene end by 9 bases; junction bases not matched to a gene: 6.

The genes are TRBV20-1 and TRBJ1-2; D is uncertain. V gave up 5 bases and J gave up 3 bases, with 4 bases separating them. This CDR3 spans 10 amino acids. The germline CDR1 and CDR2 sequences are DFQATT and SNEGSKA (reference sequence). CDR3 in amino acids: CSALDYGYTF. In DNA form, the CDR3 reads TGCAGTGCTTTAGACTATGGCTACACCTTC.

V and J are TRBV2 and TRBJ1-5, with D uncertain. This CDR3 is built from 14 residues. CDR1 is SNHLY, CDR2 FYNNEI, per germline. V lost 3 bases and J 3 bases, leaving 9 bases between the germline ends. CDR3 sequence: CASSEQAPNQPQHF. The DNA of the CDR3 is TGTGCCAGCAGTGAGCAGGCCCCCAATCAGCCCCAGCATTTT.

The V and J genes are TRBV7-9 and TRBJ1-1, with 8 bases that match TRBD1. CDR1 SEHNR and CDR2 FQNEAQ come from the germline V gene (reference sequence). The CDR3 has 14 amino acids. V dropped 3 bases and J dropped 1; count of bases not matched to a gene: 1. The CDR3, as DNA: TGTGCCAGCAGCTTCGGACAGGGGAACACTGAAGCTTTCTTT. Translation: CASSFGQGNTEAFF.

The rearrangement links TRBV19 to TRBJ1-1; perhaps TRBD1 as D (5 bases). V was trimmed by 4 bases and J by 8 bases, leaving 11 bases between them. Germline CDR1 and CDR2: LNHDA and SQIVND (reference sequence). The CDR3 consists of 12 residues. CDR3 sequence reads: CASSTDRGEAFF. The CDR3 DNA sequence: TGTGCCAGTAGTACCGACAGAGGCGAAGCTTTCTTT.

This sequence joins TRBV29-1 and TRBJ2-1; 7 bases match TRBD1. V shed 5 bases, J shed 0 bases, and the junction held 7 bases outside the gene matches. The CDR3 spans 15 residues. CDR1 is SQVTM, CDR2 ANQGSEA, per germline. DNA for the CDR3: TGCAGCGTTTCCGCCGGGACAGCCTCCTACAATGAGCAGTTCTTC. Translating it yields CSVSAGTASYNEQFF.

The table lists this clone with a count of one. The chain carries TRBV24-1 and TRBJ2-1; D possibly corresponds to TRBD2 (5 bases). The V end was cut by 0 bases, the J end by 7 bases, with 6 bases between. The CDR3 covers 13 residues. The germline gives CDR1 KGHDR, CDR2 SFDVKD. This chain's CDR3 is CATSDLRGNEQFF. The CDR3 bases are TGTGCCACCAGTGATTTGCGGGGTAATGAGCAGTTCTTC.

This clone was recorded only once. The rearrangement uses TRBV19 and TRBJ2-2; the match to TRBD2 covers 8 bases. Germline V gene sequence: CDR1 LNHDA, CDR2 SQIVND (reference sequence). With 8 bases clipped from V and 0 bases from J, the junction kept 11 bases outside the gene matches. This CDR3 has 17 amino acids. CDR3 bases: TGTGCCAGTCGAAGGGGGGTAGCGGGATCGAACACCGGGGAGCTGTTTTTT. This codes for CASRRGVAGSNTGELFF. Full variable domain (rest looked up from reference TRBV19 and TRBJ2-2): DGGITQSPKYLFRKEGQNVTLSCEQNLNHDAMYWYRQDPGQGLRLIYYSQIVNDFQKGDIAEGYSVSREKKESFPLTVTSAQKNPTAFYLCASRRGVAGSNTGELFFGEGSRLTVL.

The chain uses TRBV7-6 and TRBJ1-1; D unresolved. The CDR3 is made up of 13 amino acids. Per germline, CDR1 SGHVS and CDR2 FNYEAQ. The V and J ends lost 2 bases and 4 bases respectively, with 8 bases between them. CDR3 nucleotide sequence: TGTGCCAGCAGCTTATTAGCAGCCACTGAAGCTTTCTTT. It translates to CASSLLAATEAFF. The variable domain in full, completed from reference TRBV7-6 and TRBJ1-1, reads GAGVSQSPRYKVTKRGQDVALRCDPISGHVSLYWYRQALGQGPEFLTYFNYEAQQDKSGLPNDRFSAERPEGSISTLTIQRTEQRDSAMYRCASSLLAATEAFFGQGTRLTVV.

The chain is built from TRBV28 and TRBJ1-4; D not resolved. Germline CDR1 MDHEN, CDR2 SYDVKM. This CDR3 is 13 amino acids long. Trimming shortened V by 7 bases and J by 8 bases, and 14 bases separated the two germline ends. CDR3 amino acids: CASKTPPQEKLFF. CDR3 in DNA: TGTGCCAGCAAGACACCACCCCAGGAAAAACTGTTTTTT.

This chain joins TRBV19 and TRBJ1-1; D not certain. This CDR3 region has 14 residues. Germline CDR1 and CDR2: LNHDA and SQIVND (reference sequence). Trimming removed 3 bases at V and 1 base at J, with 9 bases between. As DNA, the CDR3 is TGTGCCAGTAGTATTGGCACAAGGAACACTGAAGCTTTCTTT. Its protein is CASSIGTRNTEAFF.

This chain links TRBV28 with TRBJ2-7, with D possibly being TRBD1 (8 bases). There are 15 residues in the CDR3. With 3 bases removed from V and 4 bases from J, the gap between germline ends came to 16 bases. The germline CDR1 and CDR2 sequences are MDHEN and SYDVKM. CDR3 sequence (DNA): TGTGCCAGCAGTTTGGGAGGACAGGGAGGGTACGAGCAGTACTTC. Amino acid sequence: CASSLGGQGGYEQYF. The entire variable domain, with the rest obtained from reference TRBV28 and TRBJ2-7, is as follows: DVKVTQSSRYLVKRTGEKVFLECVQDMDHENMFWYRQDPGLGLRLIYFSYDVKMKEKGDIPEGYSVSREKKERFSLILESASTNQTSMYLCASSLGGQGGYEQYFGPGTRLTVT.

The J gene is TRBJ1-2, the V gene TRBV7-9; D gene ambiguous. Germline CDR1 reads SEHNR; CDR2 reads FQNEAQ (reference sequence). The CDR3 is 12 residues long. V shed 1 base and J shed 13 bases, with 13 bases lying between them. DNA of the CDR3: TGTGCCAGCAGCTTAGATAATTTCGGAGCCACCTTC. It codes for CASSLDNFGATF.

This clone came up once. CDR3 in DNA: TGTGCCACCAGCAGAGACAGGGCAGGCACCAATGAGCAGTTCTTC. Protein product: CATSRDRAGTNEQFF. The J gene is TRBJ2-1, the V gene TRBV15; D possibly corresponds to TRBD1 (5 bases). CDR1 is LNHNV and CDR2 is YYDKDF in the germline V gene (reference sequence). Trimming removed 0 bases at V and 6 bases at J, with 12 bases between. The CDR3 spans 15 residues.

The V call is TRBV6-5, the J call TRBJ2-5; no definite D call. Trimming removed 5 bases from V and 5 bases from J, with 9 bases in between. Germline CDR1 is MNHEY and CDR2 is SVGAGI. This CDR3 contains 12 residues. The CDR3 is CASSPERETQYF. In DNA, the CDR3 is TGTGCCAGCAGTCCGGAGAGGGAGACCCAGTACTTC.

The chain has TRBV6-5 and TRBJ1-4; no clear D. The length of the CDR3 is 14 residues. The V end lost 6 bases, the J end lost 4 bases, and 12 bases lay between the germline ends. CDR1 and CDR2 from the germline V gene are MNHEY and SVGAGI. The DNA for the CDR3 is TGTGCCAGCAGCCCCCCGGGAGGTAATGAAAAACTGTTTTTT. Translated: CASSPPGGNEKLFF.

V is TRBV2 and J is TRBJ1-4; D might be TRBD1 (5 bases). Trimming stripped 2 bases from V and 5 bases from J, with 6 bases between. Germline lookup yields CDR1 SNHLY and CDR2 FYNNEI. This CDR3 has 13 amino acids. CDR3 in amino acids: CASSEQGNEKLFF. Written as DNA, the CDR3 is TGTGCCAGCAGTGAACAGGGAAATGAAAAACTGTTTTTT.

This clone was observed once. This chain connects TRBV19 to TRBJ2-1; D might be TRBD2 (5 bases). The germline V gene encodes CDR1 LNHDA and CDR2 SQIVND (reference sequence). The CDR3 is 13 residues long. The V end lost 6 bases, the J end lost 4 bases, and 10 bases lay between the germline ends. The chain's CDR3 is CASSPGLYNEQFF. The CDR3 DNA follows: TGTGCCAGTAGCCCTGGACTGTACAATGAGCAGTTCTTC.